This is a list of T cell receptor beta chains from one sample in a study of blood T cell repertoires in COVID-19. Here immunoSEQ multiplex PCR was the method, and the copy in TCRdb shows in-frame clones only, minus some. The profile shows tens of thousands of clones, approximately 90% of them singletons. What was sequenced was peripheral blood. Source of these receptors: a human donor with active COVID-19. The donor label of this sample is uncertain. The CDR3 runs from the conserved cysteine through the conserved F or W. D genes are given only for firm matches. Expanded clones are given a class, and other clones once, few, many or no size at all.

14 TRBJ1-3 . . TRBV4-3 CASSQTGSGNTIYF TGCGCCAGCAGCCAAACCGGCTCTGGAAACACCATATATTTT
15 TRBJ1-1 . . TRBV10-3 CAISESKQVNTEAFF TGTGCCATCAGTGAGTCGAAGCAGGTTAACACTGAAGCTTTCTTT
16 TRBJ2-5 . . TRBV19 CASSIDPLAGQETQYF TGTGCCAGTAGTATAGACCCCCTCGCGGGCCAAGAGACCCAGTACTTC
12 TRBJ2-7 TRBD1 . TRBV3-1/TRBV3-2 CATGQGRGEQYF TGTGCCACCGGACAGGGGCGGGGCGAGCAGTACTTC
14 TRBJ2-2 TRBD1 . TRBV6-5 CASSSWTGSGELFF TGTGCCAGCAGTTCATGGACAGGGTCCGGGGAGCTGTTTTTT
15 TRBJ1-2 . . TRBV10-3 CAISDRLLDSYGYTF TGTGCCATCAGTGACCGCCTATTGGACAGTTATGGCTACACCTTC
12 TRBJ2-1 TRBD2 . TRBV5-6 CASSLGAGGQFF TGTGCCAGCAGCTTGGGAGCGGGGGGGCAGTTCTTC
14 TRBJ2-7 TRBD1 . TRBV6-6 CASSQDRATYEQYF TGTGCCAGCAGCCAGGACAGGGCGACCTACGAGCAGTACTTC
14 TRBJ2-7 . . TRBV7-6 CASSATLGRYEQYF TGTGCCAGCAGCGCGACACTAGGTCGATACGAGCAGTACTTC
15 TRBJ1-2 TRBD1 . TRBV4-3 CASSHDDRGQYGYTF TGCGCCAGCAGCCATGATGACAGGGGACAGTATGGCTACACCTTC
14 TRBJ1-1 . . TRBV7-2 CASSLGGFSTEAFF TGTGCCAGCAGCTTAGGCGGGTTTAGCACTGAAGCTTTCTTT
15 TRBJ1-1 TRBD1 . TRBV28 CASSLSGTGRTEAFF TGTGCCAGCAGTTTATCCGGGACAGGGAGGACTGAAGCTTTCTTT
14 TRBJ2-7 TRBD1 . TRBV5-4 CASSVPGQGGEQYF TGTGCCAGCAGCGTGCCGGGACAGGGGGGCGAGCAGTACTTC
13 TRBJ2-3 . once TRBV11-3 CASSLFFTGTQYF TGTGCCAGCAGCTTATTTTTTACGGGTACGCAGTATTTT
13 TRBJ2-7 TRBD1 . TRBV2 CASSDRVSYEQYF TGTGCCAGCAGCGACAGGGTTTCCTACGAGCAGTACTTC
15 TRBJ2-1 . . TRBV7-8 CASSPRGRAYNEQFF TGTGCCAGCAGCCCAAGGGGGAGAGCCTACAATGAGCAGTTCTTC
20 TRBJ2-2 TRBD2 . TRBV28 CASSSPGLAGPKRYTGELFF TGTGCCAGCAGTTCCCCAGGACTAGCGGGCCCTAAGCGGTACACCGGGGAGCTGTTTTTT
13 TRBJ2-7 . . TRBV12-3/TRBV12-4 CASTFGGTYEQYF TGTGCCAGCACCTTCGGGGGTACCTACGAGCAGTACTTC
15 TRBJ2-1 TRBD1 once TRBV15 CATSRDRASYNEQFF TGTGCCACCAGCAGGGACAGGGCCTCCTACAATGAGCAGTTCTTC
13 TRBJ1-1 . . TRBV12-3/TRBV12-4 CASRVELNTEAFF TGTGCCTCTCGGGTGGAACTGAACACTGAAGCTTTCTTT
15 TRBJ2-5 TRBD1 once TRBV9 CASSPPTGSGETQYF TGTGCCAGCAGCCCTCCGACAGGGTCGGGAGAGACCCAGTACTTC
15 TRBJ2-2 . . TRBV27 CASSLGGARPGELFF TGTGCCAGCAGTTTGGGGGGGGCGCGACCCGGGGAGCTGTTTTTT
18 TRBJ1-2 TRBD1 . TRBV27 CASSWFPPRQGPNYGYTF TGTGCCAGCAGTTGGTTTCCCCCGAGACAGGGGCCTAACTATGGCTACACCTTC
15 TRBJ2-3 . . TRBV7-8 CASSLVSTDTDTQYF TGTGCCAGCAGCTTAGTATCCACAGACACAGATACGCAGTATTTT
14 TRBJ2-7 TRBD2 . TRBV5-1 CASSLEFGGYEQYF TGCGCCAGCAGCTTGGAGTTCGGGGGGTACGAGCAGTACTTC
19 TRBJ1-6 . . TRBV12-5 CASGLGWTAASSYNSPLHF TGTGCTAGTGGTTTGGGTTGGACAGCCGCATCCTCCTATAATTCACCCCTCCACTTT
15 TRBJ1-2 TRBD1 . TRBV19 CASSGLTGIVYGYTF TGTGCCAGTAGTGGCTTGACAGGGATAGTTTATGGCTACACCTTC
14 TRBJ2-3 TRBD2 . TRBV14 CASSPQTSGGTQYF TGTGCCAGCAGCCCCCAAACTAGCGGCGGTACGCAGTATTTT
15 TRBJ1-5 . . TRBV5-5 CASSSHPQGNQPQHF TGTGCCAGCAGCTCTCATCCCCAGGGCAATCAGCCCCAGCATTTT
13 TRBJ1-2 TRBD1 . TRBV3-1/TRBV3-2 CASRPGQRYGYTF TGTGCCAGCAGACCGGGACAGAGATATGGCTACACCTTC
15 TRBJ2-3 . . TRBV9 CASSLSGGSADTQYF TGTGCCAGCAGCCTCTCCGGGGGAAGCGCAGATACGCAGTATTTT
12 TRBJ1-5 . few TRBV5-1 CASSFPDQPQHF TGCGCCAGCAGCTTTCCGGATCAGCCCCAGCATTTT
16 TRBJ2-2 . . TRBV9 CASSVASRRGTGELFF TGTGCCAGCAGCGTAGCTTCCCGGCGGGGCACCGGGGAGCTGTTTTTT
16 TRBJ2-3 TRBD1 . TRBV27 CASSPPTGARTDTQYF TGTGCCAGCAGCCCCCCCACAGGGGCACGCACAGATACGCAGTATTTT
17 TRBJ2-5 TRBD1 . TRBV7-7 CASSLVKAEGQPETQYF TGTGCTAGCAGCTTAGTAAAAGCCGAGGGACAGCCAGAGACCCAGTACTTC
14 TRBJ2-7 TRBD2 . TRBV27 CASSLLAGVNEQYF TGTGCCAGCAGTCTACTAGCGGGGGTGAACGAGCAGTACTTC
15 TRBJ1-6 . . TRBV6-1 CASSERHDSSSPLHF TGTGCCAGCAGTGAGCGGCATGACAGCTCTTCACCCCTCCACTTT
13 TRBJ2-3 TRBD1 . TRBV6-5 CASSPRTGDTQYF TGTGCCAGCAGCCCCAGGACAGGCGATACGCAGTATTTT
17 TRBJ2-3 TRBD2 . TRBV25-1 CASSESPTSGGPHTQYF TGTGCCAGCAGTGAATCCCCCACTAGCGGGGGGCCCCATACGCAGTATTTT
16 TRBJ2-7 . . TRBV15 CATSRSGDYNSYEQYF TGTGCCACCAGCAGATCAGGGGATTACAACTCCTACGAGCAGTACTTC
13 TRBJ1-2 . . TRBV18 CASSLTGSDGYTF TGTGCCAGCTCCCTCACCGGTTCGGATGGCTACACCTTC
15 TRBJ2-1 . . TRBV7-9 CASSSLGGSYNEQFF TGTGCCAGCAGCTCTCTGGGGGGCTCCTACAATGAGCAGTTCTTC